This is a list of T cell receptor beta chains from one sample in a study of T cell changes during pregnancy in multiple sclerosis. TCRdb keeps only in-frame clones here, not all; method: immunoSEQ multiplex PCR. The repertoire holds 55,000 to 80,000 clones, 85% to 90% seen once, with 9% to 9.5% in the top ten. The sample consisted of peripheral blood, taken after pregnancy. The origin of the receptors is a female donor in good health, enrolled as a control in a pregnancy study. The CDR3 runs from the conserved cysteine through the conserved F or W. D genes are given only for firm matches. Some rows have no size entry. The others give once, few or many, or a class for an expanded clone.

d_call j_call clone_size v_call cdr3_nt cdr3_aa
NA TRBJ2-1 once TRBV30 TGTGCCTGGACGACTACGTCAGCGAACAATGAGCAGTTCTTC CAWTTTSANNEQFF
TRBD2 TRBJ2-2 NA TRBV18 TGTGCCAGCTCGGCGGGGGTAATGCGGACCGGGGAGCTGTTTTTT CASSAGVMRTGELFF
TRBD1 TRBJ2-7 NA TRBV7-2 TGTGCCAGCAGCCCGACAGGGGCAACCTACGAGCAGTACTTC CASSPTGATYEQYF
NA TRBJ1-5 NA TRBV30 TGTGCCTGGAGTGTAAGCGGGAACAGTCAGCCCCAGCATTTT CAWSVSGNSQPQHF
TRBD1 TRBJ1-1 NA TRBV7-8 TGTGCCAGCAGCCGAGTTAGCCAGACAGGGTCTGAAGCTTTCTTT CASSRVSQTGSEAFF
TRBD2 TRBJ2-7 NA TRBV7-9 TGTGCCAGCAGCCAAGCCCAACTAGCGGGAGATTCTTACGAGCAGTACTTC CASSQAQLAGDSYEQYF
NA TRBJ1-2 NA TRBV7-2 TGTGCCAGCAGCTTAGGAGGGCGAGGCTACACCTTC CASSLGGRGYTF
TRBD1 TRBJ1-2 NA TRBV5-6 TGTGCCAGCAGCGCAGGGGACAGGGGAATATATGGCTACACCTTC CASSAGDRGIYGYTF
NA TRBJ1-4 NA TRBV7-2 TGTGCCAGCAGCTACAGGACAGTTAATGAAAAACTGTTTTTT CASSYRTVNEKLFF
NA TRBJ1-1 once TRBV10-3 TGTGCCATCATCAACAGGGTAGGAACTGAAGCTTTCTTT CAIINRVGTEAFF
NA TRBJ1-3 NA TRBV6-5 TGTGCCAGCAGTTACTCTGAGCTTGGAAACACCATATATTTT CASSYSELGNTIYF
TRBD1 TRBJ1-5 NA TRBV6-1 TGTGCCAGCAGTGAAGATGGGACAGGGAAACAGCCCCAGCATTTT CASSEDGTGKQPQHF
TRBD1 TRBJ2-7 NA TRBV2 TGTGCCAGCATTGACAGGGGTGGGTCCGAGCAGTACTTC CASIDRGGSEQYF
NA TRBJ2-7 NA TRBV7-9 TGTGCCAGCAGCTTACGACAGTACTACGAGCAGTACTTC CASSLRQYYEQYF
NA TRBJ2-3 NA TRBV7-8 TGTGCCAGCAGCTTTCGCGGGAACAGGGGAGATACGCAGTATTTT CASSFRGNRGDTQYF
TRBD1 TRBJ1-1 few TRBV7-9 TGTGCCAGCAGCAGGAGGGACAGGGGATACTCTGAAGCTTTCTTT CASSRRDRGYSEAFF
NA TRBJ1-4 once TRBV30 TGTGCCTGGAGTGTAGGAGGGATTAATGAAAAACTGTTTTTT CAWSVGGINEKLFF
TRBD2 TRBJ2-7 NA TRBV25-1 TGTGCCAGCAGTGAGGGACTAGCGGTCCTATCCTACGAGCAGTACTTC CASSEGLAVLSYEQYF
NA TRBJ1-3 NA TRBV19 TGTGCCAGTAGTTCACAGGGTGGAAACACCATATATTTT CASSSQGGNTIYF
NA TRBJ1-1 NA TRBV30 TGTGCCTGGAGTGTACAGGGAACACGGAGTCAAGCTTTCTTT CAWSVQGTRSQAFF
TRBD2 TRBJ2-6 NA TRBV5-4 TGTGCCAGCAGCTTGGGACTAGCCACTGGGGCCAACGTCCTGACTTTC CASSLGLATGANVLTF
TRBD2 TRBJ2-7 NA TRBV11-2 TGTGCCAGCAGCCTCCTCGGGCGGGAGCGCGACGAGCAGTACTTC CASSLLGRERDEQYF
NA TRBJ1-2 NA TRBV30 TGTGCCTGGAGCGTAGGGAGTAACTATGGCTACACCTTC CAWSVGSNYGYTF
TRBD1 TRBJ1-3 NA TRBV25-1 TGTGCCAGCAGTGGATACCGGGACAGGGGAAACACCATATATTTT CASSGYRDRGNTIYF
TRBD2 TRBJ2-7 many TRBV10-2 TGCGCCAGCAGCGAAACAGGACTAGCGGGAGTAGGCGAGCAGTACTTC CASSETGLAGVGEQYF
TRBD1 TRBJ1-2 NA TRBV9 TGTGCCAGCAGCGTGGGACAGGGGGGCGGAGGTGGCTACACCTTC CASSVGQGGGGGYTF
NA TRBJ1-3 NA TRBV6-5 TGTGCCAGCAGCCGCCAGGGGATTAGGGGAAACACCATATATTTT CASSRQGIRGNTIYF
NA TRBJ1-5 NA TRBV28 TGTGCCAGCAAGGAGGGCTTCCTAAGCAATCAGCCCCAGCATTTT CASKEGFLSNQPQHF
TRBD1 TRBJ1-2 NA TRBV5-1 TGCGCCAGCAGCTTGGCGGGACAGGCCTGGGACTATGGCTACACCTTC CASSLAGQAWDYGYTF
TRBD2 TRBJ2-1 NA TRBV5-1 TGCGCCAGCAGACCAAATCTAGCGGGGGCCTACAATGAGCAGTTCTTC CASRPNLAGAYNEQFF
TRBD2 TRBJ2-7 once TRBV11-2 TGTGCCAGCAGCTTAGAAGCGGGGGGGAGTTTTCACGAGCAGTACTTC CASSLEAGGSFHEQYF
TRBD1 TRBJ2-1 NA TRBV6-1 TGTGCCAGCGGGACAGGGGCGTTGGGTGAGCAGTTCTTC CASGTGALGEQFF
TRBD2 TRBJ2-7 NA TRBV5-1 TGCGCCAGCAGTCGGGGGGAGAGCTCCTACGAGCAGTACTTC CASSRGESSYEQYF
NA TRBJ1-2 NA TRBV28 TGTGCCAGCAATGGGAGGTCCGCTAACTATGGCTACACCTTC CASNGRSANYGYTF
TRBD2 TRBJ2-5 NA TRBV25-1 TGTGCCAGCAGTGAAGCCAGCGGGAGTGGAGAGACCCAGTACTTC CASSEASGSGETQYF
TRBD2 TRBJ2-7 NA TRBV10-1 TGCGCCAGCACAGAGCGGGGGGGCCGGAACGAGCAGTACTTC CASTERGGRNEQYF
TRBD1 TRBJ2-5 NA TRBV6-1 TGTGCCAGCAGCGCCGGGACAGTAGAGACCCAGTACTTC CASSAGTVETQYF
NA TRBJ2-7 once TRBV10-3 TGTGCCATCAGTGAGTCGAATAGGGGCTACGAGCAGTACTTC CAISESNRGYEQYF
TRBD1 TRBJ2-3 NA TRBV27 TGTGCCAGCAGTTTCGGGGACAGGGCCACAGATACGCAGTATTTT CASSFGDRATDTQYF
NA TRBJ1-1 NA TRBV6-5 TGTGCCAGCAGTGAACAGGGAATGTCTGAAGCTTTCTTT CASSEQGMSEAFF
NA TRBJ2-5 NA TRBV5-1 TGCGCCAGCGCCGTCCAGGACGGAGGGGAGACCCAGTACTTC CASAVQDGGETQYF